These 6 T cell receptor beta chains share one sample of origin, sequenced in a study of monozygotic twins with inflammatory bowel disease. TCRdb reprocessed the 5' RACE reads; each CDR3 protein has one entry and no DNA is given. The sample table sets out some 200,000 distinct CDR3 sequences. Sequencing input: blood. These receptors were collected from a human donor with ulcerative colitis or Crohn's disease, or a healthy co-twin of an affected twin (not recorded which).

The V call is TRBV7-9, the J call TRBJ2-1; TCRdb indicates TRBD2, and absent DNA this call remains unverified. CDR1 is SEHNR and CDR2 is FQNEAQ in the germline V gene (reference sequence). The CDR3 spans 16 residues. The CDR3 loop is CASSSVAGDSYNEQFF.

The CDR3 protein is CASSQGEKRQPQHF. The chain couples TRBV4-2 to TRBJ1-5. The CDR3 runs to 14 residues. CDR1 and CDR2 from the germline V gene are LGHNA and YNFKEQ.

V usage is TRBV25-1 and J usage is TRBJ1-6; there is no DNA to check the TCRdb D call of TRBD1. The germline V gene encodes CDR1 MGHDK and CDR2 SYGVNS. The CDR3 runs to 13 residues. This CDR3 is CASSETGVSPLHF.

The V gene is TRBV6-1, the J gene TRBJ1-6. The germline V gene has CDR1 MNHNS and CDR2 SASEGT. The CDR3 length is 18 residues. CDR3 protein: CASITSEDLSSYNSPLHF.

The chain recombines TRBV30 with TRBJ1-6; TCRdb reports TRBD1, a call that lacks DNA to check it against. The CDR3 is 13 amino acids. Germline V gives CDR1 GTSNPN, CDR2 SVGIG (reference sequence). The CDR3 spells CAWDRGNNSPLHF.

V and J are TRBV13 and TRBJ1-1; TCRdb lists TRBD1, though no DNA is available to test this call. Germline V gene sequence: CDR1 PRHDT, CDR2 FYEKMQ (reference sequence). The CDR3 loop spans 12 amino acids. This chain's CDR3 is CASSLATGKAFF. Full variable domain (outside the CDR3, taken from reference TRBV13 and TRBJ1-1): AAGVIQSPRHLIKEKRETATLKCYPIPRHDTVYWYQQGPGQDPQFLISFYEKMQSDKGSIPDRFSAQQFSDYHSELNMSSLELGDSALYFCASSLATGKAFFGQGTRLTVV.